This T cell receptor beta chain emerged from a study of blood T cell repertoires in COVID-19. Study-level information: Italy, Spain and the United States were the sources of the convalescent and acute COVID-19 samples.

V was clipped by 0 bases and J by 9 bases; unmatched bases: 5. Germline loops: CDR1 SGHDN, CDR2 FVKESK. The CDR3 covers 14 residues. Authors' methods: From reference gene primer amplification, estimates of nucleated cell counts were derived. Sequencing used immunoSEQ multiplex PCR; TCRdb keeps in-frame clones, though not all of them. V, J and clone size are those of that table, while D and trimming were read from the DNA. This sample has a few hundred thousand clones, with about 83% found just once. This TCR derives from a man in his 60s who had recovered from COVID-19. This rearrangement joins TRBV14 to TRBJ1-2; 9 positions agree with TRBD1. Sample: peripheral blood. The CDR3 is CASSQELQGARYTF. The CDR3 DNA reads as TGTGCCAGCAGCCAAGAACTACAGGGGGCCCGCTACACCTTC.